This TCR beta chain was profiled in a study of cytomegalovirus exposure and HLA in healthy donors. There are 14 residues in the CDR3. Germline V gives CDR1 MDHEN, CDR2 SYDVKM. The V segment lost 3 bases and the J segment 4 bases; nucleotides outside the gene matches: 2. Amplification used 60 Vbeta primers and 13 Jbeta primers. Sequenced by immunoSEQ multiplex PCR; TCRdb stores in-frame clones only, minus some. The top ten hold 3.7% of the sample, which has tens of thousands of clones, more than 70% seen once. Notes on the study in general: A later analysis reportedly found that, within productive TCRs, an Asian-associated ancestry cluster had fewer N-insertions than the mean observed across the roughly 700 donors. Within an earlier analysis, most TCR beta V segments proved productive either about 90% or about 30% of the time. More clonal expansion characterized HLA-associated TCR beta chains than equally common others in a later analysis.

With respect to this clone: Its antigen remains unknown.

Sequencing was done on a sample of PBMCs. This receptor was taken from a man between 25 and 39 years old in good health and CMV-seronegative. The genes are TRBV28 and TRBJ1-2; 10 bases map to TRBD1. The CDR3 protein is CASSFGQGVYGYTF. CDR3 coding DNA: TGTGCCAGCAGTTTTGGACAGGGGGTCTATGGCTACACCTTC.